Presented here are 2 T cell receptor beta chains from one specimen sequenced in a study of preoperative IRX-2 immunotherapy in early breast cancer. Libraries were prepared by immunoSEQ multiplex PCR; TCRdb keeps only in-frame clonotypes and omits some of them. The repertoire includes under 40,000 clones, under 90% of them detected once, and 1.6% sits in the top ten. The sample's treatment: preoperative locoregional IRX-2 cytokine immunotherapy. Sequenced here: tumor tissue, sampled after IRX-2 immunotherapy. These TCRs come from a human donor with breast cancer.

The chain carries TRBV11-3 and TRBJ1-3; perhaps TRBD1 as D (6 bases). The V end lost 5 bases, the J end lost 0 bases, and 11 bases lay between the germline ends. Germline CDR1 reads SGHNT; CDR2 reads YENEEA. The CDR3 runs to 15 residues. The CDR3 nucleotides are TGTGCCAGCAGCGTACAGGGCGGCTCTGGAAACACCATATATTTT. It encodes CASSVQGGSGNTIYF.

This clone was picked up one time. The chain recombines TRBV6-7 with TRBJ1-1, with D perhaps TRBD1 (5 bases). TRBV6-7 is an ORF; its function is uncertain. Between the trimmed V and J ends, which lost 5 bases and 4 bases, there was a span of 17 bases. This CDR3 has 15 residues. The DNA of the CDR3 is TGTGCCAGCAGTGAAGGGCCAGGGTGGAGCACTGAAGCTTTCTTT. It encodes CASSEGPGWSTEAFF.